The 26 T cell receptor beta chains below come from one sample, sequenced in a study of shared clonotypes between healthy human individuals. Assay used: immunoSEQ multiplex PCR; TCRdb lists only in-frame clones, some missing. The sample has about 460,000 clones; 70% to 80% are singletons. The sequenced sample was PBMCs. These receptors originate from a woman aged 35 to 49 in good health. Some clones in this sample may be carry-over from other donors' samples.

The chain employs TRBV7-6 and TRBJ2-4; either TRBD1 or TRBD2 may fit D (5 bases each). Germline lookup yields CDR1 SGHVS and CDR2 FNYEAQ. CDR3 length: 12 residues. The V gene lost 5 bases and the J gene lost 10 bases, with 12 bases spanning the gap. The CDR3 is CASSPPEGIQYF. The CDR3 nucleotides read TGTGCCAGCAGCCCCCCCGAGGGGATTCAGTACTTC.

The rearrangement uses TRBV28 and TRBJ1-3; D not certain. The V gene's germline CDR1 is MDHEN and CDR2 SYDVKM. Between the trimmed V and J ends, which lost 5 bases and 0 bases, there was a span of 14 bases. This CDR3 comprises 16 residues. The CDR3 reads CASSPTPGSSGNTIYF. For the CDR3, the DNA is TGTGCCAGCAGTCCCACCCCGGGCAGCTCTGGAAACACCATATATTTT.

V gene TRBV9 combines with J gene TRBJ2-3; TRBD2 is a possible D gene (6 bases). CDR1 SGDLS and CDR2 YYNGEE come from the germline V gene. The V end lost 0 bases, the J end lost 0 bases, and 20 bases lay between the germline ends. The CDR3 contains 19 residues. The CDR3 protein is CASSVGGGTVSISTDTQYF. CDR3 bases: TGTGCCAGCAGCGTAGGTGGAGGGACGGTGTCCATTAGCACAGATACGCAGTATTTT.

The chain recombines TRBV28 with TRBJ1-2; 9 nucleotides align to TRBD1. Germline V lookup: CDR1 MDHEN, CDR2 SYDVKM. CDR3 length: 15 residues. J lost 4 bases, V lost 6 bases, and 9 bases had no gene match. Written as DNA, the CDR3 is TGTGCCAGCAGACCGGGACAGGGTATCGGCTATGGCTACACCTTC. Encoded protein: CASRPGQGIGYGYTF.

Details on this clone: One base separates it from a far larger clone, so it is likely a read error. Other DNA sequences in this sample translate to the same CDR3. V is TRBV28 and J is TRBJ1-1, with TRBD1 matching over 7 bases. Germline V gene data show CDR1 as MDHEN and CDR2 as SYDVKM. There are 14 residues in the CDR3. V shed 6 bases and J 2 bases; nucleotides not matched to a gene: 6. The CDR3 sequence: CASRVGQTNTEAFF. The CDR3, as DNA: TGTGCCAGCAGAGTGGGACAGACCAACACTGAAGCTTTCTTT.

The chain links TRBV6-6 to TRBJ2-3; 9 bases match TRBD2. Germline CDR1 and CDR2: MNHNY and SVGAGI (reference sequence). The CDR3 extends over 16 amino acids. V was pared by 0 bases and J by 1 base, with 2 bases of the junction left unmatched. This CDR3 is CASSYSLAGRTDTQYF. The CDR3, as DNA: TGTGCCAGCAGTTACTCGCTAGCGGGGCGCACAGATACGCAGTATTTT.

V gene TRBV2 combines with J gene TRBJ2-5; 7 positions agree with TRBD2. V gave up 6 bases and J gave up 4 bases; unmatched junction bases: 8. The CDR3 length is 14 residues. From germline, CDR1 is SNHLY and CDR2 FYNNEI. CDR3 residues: CASRQDLAGETQYF. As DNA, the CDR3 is TGTGCCAGCAGGCAGGACTTAGCGGGAGAGACCCAGTACTTC.

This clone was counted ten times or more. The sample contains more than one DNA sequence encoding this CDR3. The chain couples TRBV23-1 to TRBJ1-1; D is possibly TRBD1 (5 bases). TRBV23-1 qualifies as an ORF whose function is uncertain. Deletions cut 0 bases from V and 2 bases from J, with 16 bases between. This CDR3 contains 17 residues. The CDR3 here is CASSQSPPWGGNTEAFF. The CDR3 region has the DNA TGCGCCAGCAGTCAATCGCCCCCTTGGGGGGGAAACACTGAAGCTTTCTTT.

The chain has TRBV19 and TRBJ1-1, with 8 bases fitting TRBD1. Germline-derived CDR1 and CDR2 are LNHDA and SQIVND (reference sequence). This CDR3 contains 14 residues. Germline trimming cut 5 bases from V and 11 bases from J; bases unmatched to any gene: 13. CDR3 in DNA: TGTGCCAGTAGTGCCGGGCAGGGGGCCAGGTATGCTTTCTTT. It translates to CASSAGQGARYAFF.

The DNA for the CDR3 is TGCAGCGTGGAACATGGGGCTGGCTACACCTTC. Translation gives CSVEHGAGYTF. The rearrangement links TRBV29-1 to TRBJ1-2, with D possibly being TRBD1 (5 bases). Germline lookup yields CDR1 SQVTM and CDR2 ANQGSEA. The CDR3 consists of 11 residues. The V and J ends lost 6 bases and 7 bases respectively, with 12 bases between them.

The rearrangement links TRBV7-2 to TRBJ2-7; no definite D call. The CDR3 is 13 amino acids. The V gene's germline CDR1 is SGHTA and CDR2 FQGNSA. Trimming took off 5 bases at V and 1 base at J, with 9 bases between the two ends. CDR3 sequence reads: CASSIDFSYEQYF. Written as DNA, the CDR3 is TGTGCCAGCAGCATCGACTTTTCCTACGAGCAGTACTTC.

CDR3 DNA: TGTGCCAGCAGCTCCGCACTAGCGGGAGGTACGGATGAGCAGTTCTTC. Amino acids: CASSSALAGGTDEQFF. The gene calls are TRBV7-9 and TRBJ2-1; 12 bases agree with TRBD2. Germline V CDR1 and CDR2: SEHNR, FQNEAQ (reference sequence). V dropped 4 bases and J dropped 8; count of bases not matched to a gene: 9. CDR3 length equals 16 residues.

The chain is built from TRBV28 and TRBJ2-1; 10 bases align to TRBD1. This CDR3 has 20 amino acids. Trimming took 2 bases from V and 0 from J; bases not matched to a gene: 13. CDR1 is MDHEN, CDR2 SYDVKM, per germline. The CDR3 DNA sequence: TGTGCCAGCAGTTTAGAGACCGGGACAGGGGATTTCTCCTCCTACAATGAGCAGTTCTTC. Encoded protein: CASSLETGTGDFSSYNEQFF.

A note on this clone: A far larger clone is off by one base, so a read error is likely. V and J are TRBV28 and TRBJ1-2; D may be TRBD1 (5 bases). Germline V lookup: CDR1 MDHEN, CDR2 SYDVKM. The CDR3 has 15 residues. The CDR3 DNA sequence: TGTGCCAGCCTCGATTTCCCCGGGACGAGAAAAGGCTACCCCTTC. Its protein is CASLDFPGTRKGYPF.

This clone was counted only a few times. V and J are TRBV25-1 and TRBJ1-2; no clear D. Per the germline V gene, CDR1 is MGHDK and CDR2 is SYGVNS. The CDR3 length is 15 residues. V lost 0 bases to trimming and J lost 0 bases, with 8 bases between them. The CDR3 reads CASSEYKVSNYGYTF. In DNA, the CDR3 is TGTGCCAGCAGTGAATATAAGGTGTCTAACTATGGCTACACCTTC.

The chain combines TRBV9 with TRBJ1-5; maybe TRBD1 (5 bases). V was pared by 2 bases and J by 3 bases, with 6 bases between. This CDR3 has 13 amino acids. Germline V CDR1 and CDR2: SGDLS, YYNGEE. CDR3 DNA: TGTGCCAGCAGCGTCGGGGCCAATCAGCCCCAGCATTTT. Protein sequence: CASSVGANQPQHF.

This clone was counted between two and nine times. The CDR3, as DNA: TGCAGCGGGCGACTAGCGGGAGCCGGGGAGCAGTACTTC. This translates into CSGRLAGAGEQYF. This chain connects TRBV29-1 to TRBJ2-7; 12 bases are shared with TRBD2. Germline V gene data show CDR1 as SQVTM and CDR2 as ANQGSEA. The V gene end was trimmed by 7 bases and the J gene end by 7 bases; junction bases not matched to a gene: 8. The CDR3 is 13 amino acids.

DNA of the CDR3: TGTGCCAGCAGCTTATCGGTGAACACTGAAGCTTTCTTT. The encoded protein is CASSLSVNTEAFF. The gene calls are TRBV7-8 and TRBJ1-1, with no clear D. Trimming removed 2 bases from V and 0 bases from J, with 4 bases in between. This CDR3 is built from 13 residues. Germline V gives CDR1 SGHVS, CDR2 FQNEAQ.

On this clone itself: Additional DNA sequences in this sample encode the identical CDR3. CDR3 sequence (DNA): TGTGCCAGCAGCGCGTGGTCCGTCCGGGAAAAACTGTTTTTT. This codes for CASSAWSVREKLFF. The gene calls are TRBV5-6 and TRBJ1-4; no clear D gene. The CDR3 consists of 14 residues. Deletions cut 4 bases from V and 8 bases from J, with 15 bases between. Germline CDR1 reads SGHDT; CDR2 reads YYEEEE.

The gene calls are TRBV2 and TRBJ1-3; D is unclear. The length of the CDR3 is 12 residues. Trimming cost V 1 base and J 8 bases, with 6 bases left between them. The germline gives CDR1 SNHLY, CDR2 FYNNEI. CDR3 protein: CASSEVVDTIYF. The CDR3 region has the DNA TGTGCCAGCAGTGAAGTTGTCGACACCATATATTTT.

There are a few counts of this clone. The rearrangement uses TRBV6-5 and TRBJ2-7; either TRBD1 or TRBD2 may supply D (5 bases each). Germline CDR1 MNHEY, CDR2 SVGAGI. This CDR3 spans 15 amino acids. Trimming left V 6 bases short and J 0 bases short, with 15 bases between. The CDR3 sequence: CASSRDPFSSYEQYF. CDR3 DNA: TGTGCCAGCAGCCGGGACCCGTTCAGCTCCTACGAGCAGTACTTC.

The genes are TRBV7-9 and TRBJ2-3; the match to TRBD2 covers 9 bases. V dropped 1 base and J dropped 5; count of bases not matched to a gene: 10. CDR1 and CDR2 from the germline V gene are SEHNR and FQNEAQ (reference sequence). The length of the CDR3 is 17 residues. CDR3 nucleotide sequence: TGTGCCAGCAGCTTAGTAGGGCGGGAGGGCCGGATAGATACGCAGTATTTT. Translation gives CASSLVGREGRIDTQYF.

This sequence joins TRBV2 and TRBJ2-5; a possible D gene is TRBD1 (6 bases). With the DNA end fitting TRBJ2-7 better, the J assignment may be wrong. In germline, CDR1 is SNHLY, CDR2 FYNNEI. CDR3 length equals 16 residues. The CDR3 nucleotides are TGTGCCAGCAGTGAATCTCATCCACAGGGTTCCTACGAGCAGTACTTC. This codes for CASSESHPQGSYEQYF.

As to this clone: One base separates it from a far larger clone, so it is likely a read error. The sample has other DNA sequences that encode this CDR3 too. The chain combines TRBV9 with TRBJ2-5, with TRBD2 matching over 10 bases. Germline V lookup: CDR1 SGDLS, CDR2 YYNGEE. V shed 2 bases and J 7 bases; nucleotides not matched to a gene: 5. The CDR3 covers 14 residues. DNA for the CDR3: TGTGCCAGCAGCGTCGGATTAGCGGGAGGGACCCAGTACTTC. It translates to CASSVGLAGGTQYF.

CDR3 amino acids: CASSFGGVVGTDTQYF. In DNA form, the CDR3 reads TGCGCCAGCAGCTTCGGGGGAGTAGTAGGCACAGATACGCAGTATTTT. The chain has TRBV5-1 and TRBJ2-3; D is possibly TRBD2 (6 bases). The germline gives CDR1 SGHRS, CDR2 YFSETQ. Trimming left V 2 bases short and J 1 base short, with 14 bases between. The CDR3 is 16 residues long.

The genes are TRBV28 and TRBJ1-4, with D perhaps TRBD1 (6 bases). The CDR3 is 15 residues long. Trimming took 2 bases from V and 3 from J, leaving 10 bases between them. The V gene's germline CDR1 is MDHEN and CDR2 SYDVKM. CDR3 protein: CASSLRGGSNEKLFF. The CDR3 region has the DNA TGTGCCAGCAGTTTAAGGGGGGGGTCTAATGAAAAACTGTTTTTT.